This TCR beta chain was captured by sequencing in a study of blood T cell repertoires in COVID-19. Overall study: The samples span acute and convalescent COVID-19 from the United States, Italy and Spain.

In the study's own analysis: Estimation of nucleated cell counts was performed using reference gene primer amplification. TCRdb's table, derived via immunoSEQ multiplex PCR, lists solely in-frame clones and lacks some. D and trimming come from the DNA, and the V and J calls and clone size come from that table. The sample has 250,000 to 350,000 clones; nearly 90% are singletons. The participants were between roughly 18 and 89 years old and came from some 23 US areas. Assignments of participants to cohorts depended upon their own reported clinical history. The CDR3 covers 13 residues. CDR1 is MDHEN and CDR2 is SYDVKM in the germline V gene. The V end was cut by 5 bases, the J end by 4 bases, with 11 bases between.

The chain recombines TRBV28 with TRBJ1-1; D is uncertain. The clonotype originates from a woman between 18 and 29 years old with acute COVID-19. Specimen: PBMCs or T cells enriched from blood (not recorded which). The chain's CDR3 is CASSPTSSTEAFF. CDR3 nucleotides: TGTGCCAGCAGTCCTACGTCGAGCACTGAAGCTTTCTTT.